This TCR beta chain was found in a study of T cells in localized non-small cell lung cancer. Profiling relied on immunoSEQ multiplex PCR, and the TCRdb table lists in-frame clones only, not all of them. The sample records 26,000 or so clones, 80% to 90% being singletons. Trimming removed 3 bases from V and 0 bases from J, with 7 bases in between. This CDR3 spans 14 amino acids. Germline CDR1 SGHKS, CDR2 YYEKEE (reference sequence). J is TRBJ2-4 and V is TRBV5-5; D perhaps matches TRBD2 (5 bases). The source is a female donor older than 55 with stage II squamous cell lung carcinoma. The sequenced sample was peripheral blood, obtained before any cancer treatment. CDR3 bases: TGTGCCAGCAGCTCCGGGGTAGCCAAAAACATTCAGTACTTC. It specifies CASSSGVAKNIQYF.